This entry lists 29 T cell receptor beta chains sequenced from one sample in a study of T cell changes during pregnancy in multiple sclerosis. Profiling relied on immunoSEQ multiplex PCR, and the TCRdb table lists in-frame clones only, not all of them. The sample comprises about 44,000 clones, about 89% of which are singletons, and roughly 1.2% rests with the top ten. Here the sequenced sample was CD4+ T cells from peripheral blood mononuclear cells, taken after pregnancy. The source is a female donor with multiple sclerosis, enrolled in a pregnancy study.

This chain links TRBV11-3 with TRBJ2-3; 10 bases map to TRBD2. The germline V gene has CDR1 SGHNT and CDR2 YENEEA. V dropped 2 bases and J dropped 3; count of bases not matched to a gene: 8. CDR3 length: 17 residues. The DNA for the CDR3 is TGTGCCAGCAGCTTATTCCCGGCTAGCGGGAGAACAGATACGCAGTATTTT. This sequence encodes CASSLFPASGRTDTQYF.

The sample holds one count of this clone. J is TRBJ1-1 and V is TRBV5-1; the D gene is possibly TRBD1 (5 bases). Trimming took off 3 bases at V and 4 bases at J, with 10 bases between the two ends. CDR1 and CDR2 (germline): SGHRS, YFSETQ. This CDR3 contains 13 residues. The CDR3 protein is CASSSTDSTEAFF. For the CDR3, the DNA is TGCGCCAGCAGCTCCACCGACAGCACTGAAGCTTTCTTT.

The chain has TRBV4-2 and TRBJ2-1, with D possibly being TRBD2 (6 bases). The CDR3 covers 13 residues. The V end was cut by 0 bases, the J end by 8 bases, with 8 bases between. CDR1 LGHNA and CDR2 YNFKEQ come from the germline V gene. CDR3 DNA sequence: TGTGCCAGCAGCCAAGATTGGGGGGATGAGCAGTTCTTC. Amino acids: CASSQDWGDEQFF.

The chain joins TRBV2 to TRBJ2-1; 13 nucleotides align to TRBD2. The germline CDR1 and CDR2 sequences are SNHLY and FYNNEI. Unmatched junction bases numbered 3, after V lost 6 bases and J lost 7 bases. CDR3 length: 14 amino acids. This CDR3 is CASRGLAGPNEQFF. As DNA, the CDR3 is TGTGCCAGCAGGGGACTAGCGGGACCTAATGAGCAGTTCTTC.

J is TRBJ2-1 and V is TRBV10-1; D may be TRBD2 (6 bases). The CDR3 runs to 15 residues. Germline V lookup: CDR1 WNHNN, CDR2 SYGVQD (reference sequence). Trimming pared 3 bases from V and 3 bases from J, leaving 12 bases between. The CDR3 loop is CASSDGARDYNEQFF. CDR3 nucleotide sequence: TGCGCCAGCAGTGACGGTGCGCGGGACTACAATGAGCAGTTCTTC.

The V and J genes are TRBV19 and TRBJ2-7; the D gene is possibly TRBD2 (6 bases). CDR3 length equals 15 residues. V shed 3 bases and J shed 1 base, with 13 bases lying between them. Per the germline V gene, CDR1 is LNHDA and CDR2 is SQIVND (reference sequence). CDR3 amino acids: CASSIKAEGSYEQYF. CDR3 coding DNA: TGTGCCAGTAGTATTAAGGCGGAGGGGTCCTACGAGCAGTACTTC. The variable domain in full, completed from reference TRBV19 and TRBJ2-7, reads DGGITQSPKYLFRKEGQNVTLSCEQNLNHDAMYWYRQDPGQGLRLIYYSQIVNDFQKGDIAEGYSVSREKKESFPLTVTSAQKNPTAFYLCASSIKAEGSYEQYFGPGTRLTVT.

This clone was counted between two and nine times. The chain has TRBV28 and TRBJ1-2; D might be TRBD1 (6 bases). This CDR3 is built from 14 residues. The germline V and J ends were trimmed by 6 bases and 0 bases, with 11 bases remaining between them. Germline V CDR1 and CDR2: MDHEN, SYDVKM. CDR3 residues: CASRRTVANYGYTF. CDR3 nucleotides: TGTGCCAGCAGGAGGACAGTAGCTAACTATGGCTACACCTTC.

The chain links TRBV9 to TRBJ2-2; a weak D match, TRBD2 (5 bases). The CDR3 sequence is 15 residues long. Trimming took 0 bases from V and 0 from J, leaving 6 bases between them. Germline V gene sequence: CDR1 SGDLS, CDR2 YYNGEE. The CDR3 DNA reads as TGTGCCAGCAGCGTAGACGGGGCGAACACCGGGGAGCTGTTTTTT. Translating it yields CASSVDGANTGELFF.

This clone has more than one count but fewer than ten. CDR3 protein: CASSFISPPNTGELFF. The CDR3 DNA follows: TGCGCCAGCAGCTTTATTTCCCCCCCGAACACCGGGGAGCTGTTTTTT. This chain connects TRBV5-1 to TRBJ2-2; D gene uncertain. Germline V lookup: CDR1 SGHRS, CDR2 YFSETQ. V lost 2 bases to trimming and J lost 0 bases, with 11 bases between them. CDR3 length: 16 amino acids.

The J gene is TRBJ2-2, the V gene TRBV28; D possibly corresponds to TRBD2 (5 bases). Germline CDR1 reads MDHEN; CDR2 reads SYDVKM. The V end was cut by 4 bases, the J end by 6 bases, with 18 bases between. The CDR3 runs 16 residues. The CDR3 reads CASSSSKRTLPGELFF. The CDR3 DNA sequence: TGTGCCAGCAGTTCCTCTAAGCGGACCCTTCCCGGGGAGCTGTTTTTT.

The chain has TRBV5-5 and TRBJ1-1; D not resolved. The germline gives CDR1 SGHKS, CDR2 YYEKEE (reference sequence). The CDR3 sequence is 13 residues long. The V end was cut by 5 bases, the J end by 1 base, with 9 bases between. Here the CDR3 DNA reads TGTGCCAGCAGTTTAGAGGGGAACACTGAAGCTTTCTTT. Translating gives CASSLEGNTEAFF.

V is TRBV4-2 and J is TRBJ2-1; possible D gene TRBD1, 5 bases. CDR1 and CDR2 from the germline V gene are LGHNA and YNFKEQ. The CDR3 covers 13 residues. V was trimmed by 5 bases and J by 9 bases, leaving 14 bases between them. The CDR3: CASSLARALEQFF. For the CDR3, the DNA is TGTGCCAGCAGCTTAGCCAGGGCGCTTGAGCAGTTCTTC.

Written as DNA, the CDR3 is TGTGCCAGCAGTAACGCGGGGGGGCCCTATGGCTACACCTTC. Encoded protein: CASSNAGGPYGYTF. The chain links TRBV28 to TRBJ1-2, with D maybe TRBD1 (6 bases). The CDR3 runs to 14 residues. Germline CDR1 reads MDHEN; CDR2 reads SYDVKM. The V gene lost 5 bases and the J gene lost 4 bases, with 14 bases spanning the gap.

The chain has TRBV10-1 and TRBJ2-5; a weak D match, TRBD2 (6 bases). Trimming shortened V by 6 bases and J by 1 base, and 15 bases separated the two germline ends. This CDR3 has 15 residues. Germline CDR1 is WNHNN and CDR2 is SYGVQD (reference sequence). The CDR3 coding sequence is TGCGCCAGCAGCGCCGGGACTGCAAGCCAAGAGACCCAGTACTTC. As protein: CASSAGTASQETQYF.

A single count supports this clone. CDR3 nucleotides: TGCGCCAGCGCTGAGGGTGGAGAGCAGTACTTC. This encodes CASAEGGEQYF. The V gene is TRBV5-1, the J gene TRBJ2-7; maybe TRBD2 (5 bases). There are 11 residues in the CDR3. With 7 bases removed from V and 7 bases from J, the gap between germline ends came to 12 bases. Per germline, CDR1 SGHRS and CDR2 YFSETQ.

The chain joins TRBV28 to TRBJ1-4; the D is unclear. CDR3 length: 12 residues. Deletions cut 6 bases from V and 11 bases from J, with 13 bases between. Looked up from germline, CDR1 is MDHEN and CDR2 is SYDVKM. The CDR3 DNA reads as TGTGCCAGCAGGCAAGTCCGAGGGAAACTGTTTTTT. Its translation: CASRQVRGKLFF. The full variable domain, completed using reference TRBV28 and TRBJ1-4, is DVKVTQSSRYLVKRTGEKVFLECVQDMDHENMFWYRQDPGLGLRLIYFSYDVKMKEKGDIPEGYSVSREKKERFSLILESASTNQTSMYLCASRQVRGKLFFGSGTQLSVL.

This chain connects TRBV28 to TRBJ1-5; D uncertain. CDR1 is MDHEN and CDR2 is SYDVKM in the germline V gene. This CDR3 contains 14 residues. Between the trimmed V and J ends, which lost 3 bases and 9 bases, there was a span of 15 bases. The CDR3: CASSFSDLRAPQHF. CDR3 in DNA: TGTGCCAGCAGTTTTTCGGATTTGCGGGCGCCCCAGCATTTT.

J is TRBJ1-1 and V is TRBV9, with D possibly TRBD1 on 5 matching bases. This CDR3 region has 15 residues. Germline V gives CDR1 SGDLS, CDR2 YYNGEE. The germline V and J ends were trimmed by 2 bases and 3 bases, with 14 bases remaining between them. CDR3 amino acids: CASSVSPGGDTEAFF. DNA of the CDR3: TGTGCCAGCAGCGTTAGCCCCGGGGGGGACACTGAAGCTTTCTTT.

CDR3 nucleotide sequence: TGTGCCAGCAGTTACAACAGGGAATCCGTCTATGGCTACACCTTC. Its translation is CASSYNRESVYGYTF. This rearrangement joins TRBV6-5 to TRBJ1-2, with a possible D match to TRBD1 (6 bases). CDR1 is MNHEY, CDR2 SVGAGI, per germline. Trimming left V 2 bases short and J 4 bases short, with 14 bases between. The CDR3 has 15 amino acids.

The chain employs TRBV19 and TRBJ1-2; 7 bases are a match to TRBD1. The CDR3 has 14 amino acids. J lost 6 bases, V lost 6 bases, and 10 bases had no gene match. Germline CDR1 is LNHDA and CDR2 is SQIVND (reference sequence). The CDR3 region has the DNA TGTGCCAGTAGCCCGGGACAGCCAATTCATGGCTACACCTTC. Residues: CASSPGQPIHGYTF.

This rearrangement joins TRBV25-1 to TRBJ2-1; possible D gene TRBD1, 6 bases. The V end lost 3 bases, the J end lost 4 bases, and 16 bases lay between the germline ends. Per germline, CDR1 MGHDK and CDR2 SYGVNS. This CDR3 region has 16 residues. The CDR3 reads CASSDSSRGDYNEQFF. The CDR3 DNA follows: TGTGCCAGCAGTGATTCATCCAGGGGAGATTACAATGAGCAGTTCTTC.

The V gene is TRBV4-1, the J gene TRBJ1-1; 9 positions match TRBD1. CDR1 and CDR2 from the germline V gene are MGHRA and YSYEKL. The J segment lost 4 bases and the V segment lost 2 bases, leaving 8 bases of the junction unmatched. The CDR3 extends over 16 amino acids. CDR3 sequence (DNA): TGCGCCAGCAGCCAACGAATGGGACAGGGCTCCACTGAAGCTTTCTTT. It yields the protein CASSQRMGQGSTEAFF.

For the CDR3, the DNA is TGTGCCAGTAGTAGGACTAGCGGGCTTGAGCAGTTCTTC. Residues: CASSRTSGLEQFF. The chain links TRBV19 to TRBJ2-1, with 11 bases lining up with TRBD2. The J segment lost 9 bases and the V segment lost 4 bases, leaving 2 bases of the junction unmatched. There are 13 residues in the CDR3. CDR1 is LNHDA and CDR2 is SQIVND in the germline V gene (reference sequence).

This clone occurred a few times. The chain employs TRBV5-6 and TRBJ1-2; 7 nucleotides match TRBD1. The V gene's germline CDR1 is SGHDT and CDR2 YYEEEE. This CDR3 region has 15 residues. The V gene end was trimmed by 1 base and the J gene end by 7 bases; junction bases not matched to a gene: 10. CDR3: CASSLPGGQMGGYTF. The CDR3 bases are TGTGCCAGCAGCTTGCCCGGGGGACAGATGGGTGGCTACACCTTC.

The CDR3 nucleotides are TGTGCCAGCAGCCAAGGTACCGGGGGGCCCCAGCATTTT. Translation gives CASSQGTGGPQHF. The rearrangement uses TRBV6-1 and TRBJ1-5; perhaps TRBD1 as D (5 bases). The CDR3 spans 13 residues. The V end was cut by 6 bases, the J end by 9 bases, with 15 bases between. Germline V CDR1 and CDR2: MNHNS, SASEGT.

This clone was seen a handful of times. V is TRBV19 and J is TRBJ1-5; possibly TRBD1 for D (5 bases). This CDR3 contains 12 residues. CDR1 LNHDA and CDR2 SQIVND come from the germline V gene (reference sequence). Trimming took 8 bases from V and 5 from J, leaving 10 bases between them. The CDR3 bases are TGTGCCAGTTCATTCAGGGATCAGCCCCAGCATTTT. Residues: CASSFRDQPQHF.

The chain recombines TRBV9 with TRBJ1-5; the D gene is possibly TRBD1 (6 bases). V was trimmed by 3 bases and J by 4 bases, leaving 14 bases between them. CDR3 length equals 15 residues. Per the germline V gene, CDR1 is SGDLS and CDR2 is YYNGEE. CDR3 coding DNA: TGTGCCAGCAGCGAGGGAGGGGGACTGAATCAGCCCCAGCATTTT. It yields the protein CASSEGGGLNQPQHF. Filled out from reference TRBV9 and TRBJ1-5, the complete variable domain reads DSGVTQTPKHLITATGQRVTLRCSPRSGDLSVYWYQQSLDQGLQFLIQYYNGEERAKGNILERFSAQQFPDLHSELNLSSLELGDSALYFCASSEGGGLNQPQHFGDGTRLSIL.

The gene calls are TRBV11-2 and TRBJ1-1, with 8 bases aligning to TRBD1. Germline CDR1 is SGHAT and CDR2 is FQNNGV. Trimming took 7 bases from V and 5 from J; bases not matched to a gene: 9. This CDR3 contains 14 residues. The CDR3 bases are TGTGCCAGCAATCATCGACAGGGGCTGACTGAAGCTTTCTTT. Translated: CASNHRQGLTEAFF. Together with reference TRBV11-2 and TRBJ1-1, the CDR3 gives the full variable domain: EAGVAQSPRYKIIEKRQSVAFWCNPISGHATLYWYQQILGQGPKLLIQFQNNGVVDDSQLPKDRFSAERLKGVDSTLKIQPAKLEDSAVYLCASNHRQGLTEAFFGQGTRLTVV.

The rearrangement joins TRBV29-1 to TRBJ1-2; the match to TRBD1 covers 7 bases. Germline assignment: CDR1 SQVTM and CDR2 ANQGSEA. There are 13 residues in the CDR3. J gave up 6 bases and V 0 bases, and 4 bases lay outside the gene matches. CDR3 nucleotides: TGCAGCGTTGAAGATCAGGGGGAGGATGGCTACACCTTC. Translating gives CSVEDQGEDGYTF.